This T cell receptor (beta chain) was profiled in a study of cytomegalovirus exposure and HLA in healthy donors. Background on the study: An analysis done earlier identified almost 120 million unique TCR beta sequences from approximately 200 million T cells. Study results and limitations: For most subjects, TCR beta sequences were reported to predict HLA-A and HLA-B alleles with accuracy. Through in vitro validation, three CMV-associated chains were shown to be specific for CMV antigens.

The germline CDR1 and CDR2 sequences are MDHEN and SYDVKM. The CDR3 covers 14 residues. V was clipped by 7 bases and J by 0 bases, with 10 bases between them. Use of 60 Vbeta and 13 Jbeta primers characterized the PCR. The method was immunoSEQ multiplex PCR; TCRdb's version includes in-frame clones alone and lacks a portion of them. The data contain under 200,000 clones, approximately 82% of them singletons. This clone has only one observation. The antigen is undetermined. The sequenced material came from PBMCs. This TCR derives from a middle-aged man in good health and CMV-seropositive. The chain combines TRBV28 with TRBJ1-5; D gene unclear. As DNA, the CDR3 is TGTGCCAGCAATGAGCCGTATAGCAATCAGCCCCAGCATTTT. This gives the protein CASNEPYSNQPQHF.